This T cell receptor (beta chain) is from a study of identical twins. General observations from the study: Zero-insertion analyses were open to partial confounding by invariant MAIT and iNKT cells. There was an excess of low generation probability in the out-of-frame alpha sequences that twins shared. Conclusions rested on cross-sectional statistics rather than following the same donors.

Template switching, a step in the protocol, added a universal primer site, and cDNA carried unique molecular identifiers. In TCRdb, the 5' RACE reads were re-called with MiXCR into one record per CDR3 protein. This table has roughly 1.6 million distinct CDR3 sequences, around 29% appearing once. This clonotype was seen a few times. Its antigen remains unidentified. Germline CDR1 and CDR2: SGHRS and YFSETQ. The CDR3 totals 18 residues. Unmatched junction bases numbered 8, after V lost 4 bases and J lost 1 base. Sequencing was done on a sample of cord blood. The sequence was obtained from a newborn girl in good health. The chain is built from TRBV5-1 and TRBJ1-6, with 10 bases lining up with TRBD1. The DNA for the CDR3 is TGCGCCAGCAGCGCCTCGGACAGGGGGAGATCCTATAATTCACCCCTCCACTTT. The encoded protein is CASSASDRGRSYNSPLHF.